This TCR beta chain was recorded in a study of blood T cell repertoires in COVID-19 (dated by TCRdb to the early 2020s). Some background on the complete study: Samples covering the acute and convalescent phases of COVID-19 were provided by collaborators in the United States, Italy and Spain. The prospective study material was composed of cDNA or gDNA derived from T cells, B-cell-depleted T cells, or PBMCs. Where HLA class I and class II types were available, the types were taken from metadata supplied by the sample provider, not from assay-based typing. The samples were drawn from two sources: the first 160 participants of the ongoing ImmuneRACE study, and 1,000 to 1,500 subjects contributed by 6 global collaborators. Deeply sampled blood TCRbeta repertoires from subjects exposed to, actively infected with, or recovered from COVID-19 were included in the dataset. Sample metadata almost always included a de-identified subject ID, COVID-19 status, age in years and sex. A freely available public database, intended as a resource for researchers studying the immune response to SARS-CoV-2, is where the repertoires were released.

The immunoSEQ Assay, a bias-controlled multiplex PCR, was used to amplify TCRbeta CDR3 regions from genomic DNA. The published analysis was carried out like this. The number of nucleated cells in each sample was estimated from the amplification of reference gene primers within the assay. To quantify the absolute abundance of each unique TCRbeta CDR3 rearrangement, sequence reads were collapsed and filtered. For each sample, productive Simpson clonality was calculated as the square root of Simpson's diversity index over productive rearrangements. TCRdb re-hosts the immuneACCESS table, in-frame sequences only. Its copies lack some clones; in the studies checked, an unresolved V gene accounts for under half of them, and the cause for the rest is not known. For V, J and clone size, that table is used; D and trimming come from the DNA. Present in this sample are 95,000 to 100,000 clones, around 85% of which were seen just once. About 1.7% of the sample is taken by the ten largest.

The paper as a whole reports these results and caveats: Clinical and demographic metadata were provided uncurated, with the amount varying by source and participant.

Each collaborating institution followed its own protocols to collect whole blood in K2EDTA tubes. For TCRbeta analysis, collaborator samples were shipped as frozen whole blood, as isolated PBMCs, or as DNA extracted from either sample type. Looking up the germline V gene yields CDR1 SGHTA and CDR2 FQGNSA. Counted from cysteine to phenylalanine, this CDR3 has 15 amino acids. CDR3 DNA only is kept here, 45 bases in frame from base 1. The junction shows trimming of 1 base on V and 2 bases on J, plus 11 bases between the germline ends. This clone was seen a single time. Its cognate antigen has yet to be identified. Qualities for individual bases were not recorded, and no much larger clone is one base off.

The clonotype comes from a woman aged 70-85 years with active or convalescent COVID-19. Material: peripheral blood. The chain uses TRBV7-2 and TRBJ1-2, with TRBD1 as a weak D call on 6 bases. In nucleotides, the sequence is TGTGCCAGCAGCTTAGGGCCAGGGGACAACTATGGCTACACCTTC. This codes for CASSLGPGDNYGYTF.